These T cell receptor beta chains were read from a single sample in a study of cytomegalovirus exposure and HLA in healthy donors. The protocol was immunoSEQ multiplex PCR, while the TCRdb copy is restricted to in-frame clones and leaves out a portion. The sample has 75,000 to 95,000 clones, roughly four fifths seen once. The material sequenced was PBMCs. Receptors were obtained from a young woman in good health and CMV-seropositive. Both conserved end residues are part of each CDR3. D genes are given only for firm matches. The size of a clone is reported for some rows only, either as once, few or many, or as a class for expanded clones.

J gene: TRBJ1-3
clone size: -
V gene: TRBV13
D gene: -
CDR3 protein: CASSLPSGNTIYF

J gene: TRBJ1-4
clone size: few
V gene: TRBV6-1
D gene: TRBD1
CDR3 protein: CASTLVGDRGEKLFF

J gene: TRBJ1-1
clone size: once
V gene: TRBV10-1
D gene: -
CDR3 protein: CASSESVNTEAFF

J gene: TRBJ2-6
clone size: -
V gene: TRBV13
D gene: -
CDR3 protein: CASSFSGVPSGANVLTF

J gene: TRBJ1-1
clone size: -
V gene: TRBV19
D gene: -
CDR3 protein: CATQGYTEAFF

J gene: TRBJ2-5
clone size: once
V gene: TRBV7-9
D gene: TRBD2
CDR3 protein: CASSLFPGLAGWGEETQYF

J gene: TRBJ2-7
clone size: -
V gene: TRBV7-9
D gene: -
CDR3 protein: CASSLEGVSYEQYF

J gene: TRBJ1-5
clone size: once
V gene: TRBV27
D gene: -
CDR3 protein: CASKGLNSNQPQHF

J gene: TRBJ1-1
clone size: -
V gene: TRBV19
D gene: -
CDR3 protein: CASSIGGGAGLAFF

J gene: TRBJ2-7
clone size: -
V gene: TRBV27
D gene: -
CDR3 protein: CASRLGGPSSYEQYF

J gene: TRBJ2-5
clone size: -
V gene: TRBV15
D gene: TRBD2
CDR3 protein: CATSRGLAGGETQYF

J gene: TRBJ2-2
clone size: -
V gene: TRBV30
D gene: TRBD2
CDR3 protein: CAWSLAGVNTGELFF

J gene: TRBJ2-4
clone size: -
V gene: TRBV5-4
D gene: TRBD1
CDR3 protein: CASSSGQGMSKNIQYF

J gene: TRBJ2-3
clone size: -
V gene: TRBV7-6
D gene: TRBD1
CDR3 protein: CASSLLSGTGEDTQYF

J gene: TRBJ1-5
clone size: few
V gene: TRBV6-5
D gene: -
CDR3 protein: CASSRAAYSNQPQHF

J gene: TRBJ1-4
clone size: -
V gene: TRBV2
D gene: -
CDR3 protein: CASEEGGEKLFF

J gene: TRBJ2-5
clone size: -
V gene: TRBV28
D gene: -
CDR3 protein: CASSAPGIETQYF

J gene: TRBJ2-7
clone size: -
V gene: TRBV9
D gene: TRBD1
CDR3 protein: CASSGQGPSTEEQYF

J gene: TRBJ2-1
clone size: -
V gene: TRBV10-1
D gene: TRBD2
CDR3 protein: CASSDIRLAGLNEQFF

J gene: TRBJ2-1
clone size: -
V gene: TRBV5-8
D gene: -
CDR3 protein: CARDYNYNEQFF

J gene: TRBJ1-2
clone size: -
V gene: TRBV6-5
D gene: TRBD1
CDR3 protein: CASSQKQGAYGYTF

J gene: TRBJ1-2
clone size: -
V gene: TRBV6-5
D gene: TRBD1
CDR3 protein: CASRTPTTGGYGYTF

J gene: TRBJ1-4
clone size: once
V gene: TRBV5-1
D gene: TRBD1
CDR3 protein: CASSTFTGAINEKLFF

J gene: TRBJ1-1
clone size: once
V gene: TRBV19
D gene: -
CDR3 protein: CASSKPNKNTEAFF

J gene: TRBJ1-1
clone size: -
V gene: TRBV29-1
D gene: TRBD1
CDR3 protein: CSAHRGTGSTEAFF

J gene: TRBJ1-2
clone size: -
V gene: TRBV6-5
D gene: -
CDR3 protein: CASRSDKNYGYTF

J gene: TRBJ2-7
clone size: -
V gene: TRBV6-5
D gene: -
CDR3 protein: CASSYSGGPSYEQYF

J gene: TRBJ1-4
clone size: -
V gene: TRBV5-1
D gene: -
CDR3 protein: CASSLSIGEDKLFF

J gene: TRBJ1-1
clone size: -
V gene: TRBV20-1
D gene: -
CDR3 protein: CRGLENTEAFF